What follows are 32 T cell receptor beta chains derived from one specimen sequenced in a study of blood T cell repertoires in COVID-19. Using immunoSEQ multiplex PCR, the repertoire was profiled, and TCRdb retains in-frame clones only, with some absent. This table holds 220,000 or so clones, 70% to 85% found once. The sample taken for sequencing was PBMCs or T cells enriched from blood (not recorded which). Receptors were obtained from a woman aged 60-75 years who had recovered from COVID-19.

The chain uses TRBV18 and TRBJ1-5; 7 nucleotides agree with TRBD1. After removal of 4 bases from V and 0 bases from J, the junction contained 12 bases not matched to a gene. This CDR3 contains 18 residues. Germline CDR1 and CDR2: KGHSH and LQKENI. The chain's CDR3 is CASSLQGVSFSSNQPQHF. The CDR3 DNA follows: TGTGCCAGCTCACTGCAGGGGGTCTCCTTTTCTAGCAATCAGCCCCAGCATTTT.

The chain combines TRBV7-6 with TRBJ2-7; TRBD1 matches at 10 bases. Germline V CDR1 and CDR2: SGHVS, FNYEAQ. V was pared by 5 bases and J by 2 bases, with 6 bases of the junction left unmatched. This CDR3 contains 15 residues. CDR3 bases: TGTGCCAGCAGCGAAGGGACAGGGGTTCCCTACGAGCAGTACTTC. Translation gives CASSEGTGVPYEQYF.

The CDR3: CASRGTGSQPQHF. The CDR3 coding sequence is TGTGCCAGCAGGGGGACAGGGAGCCAGCCCCAGCATTTT. The rearrangement joins TRBV2 to TRBJ1-5, with 9 bases that match TRBD1. Trimming took 6 bases from V and 7 from J; bases not matched to a gene: 4. The CDR3 runs to 13 residues. Germline V lookup: CDR1 SNHLY, CDR2 FYNNEI.

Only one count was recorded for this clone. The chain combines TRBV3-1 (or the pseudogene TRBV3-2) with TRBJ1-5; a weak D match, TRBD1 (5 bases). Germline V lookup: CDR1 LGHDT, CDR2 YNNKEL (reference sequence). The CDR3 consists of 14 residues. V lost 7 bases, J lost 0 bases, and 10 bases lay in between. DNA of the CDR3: TGTGCCAGCACCGACAGATATAGCAATCAGCCCCAGCATTTT. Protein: CASTDRYSNQPQHF.

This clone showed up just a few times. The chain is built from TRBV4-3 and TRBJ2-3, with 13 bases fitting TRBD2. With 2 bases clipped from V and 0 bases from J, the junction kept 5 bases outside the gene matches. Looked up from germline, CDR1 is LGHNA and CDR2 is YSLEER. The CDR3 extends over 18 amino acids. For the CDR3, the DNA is TGCGCCAGCAGCCAAAGGACTAGCGGGGGATCTAGCACAGATACGCAGTATTTT. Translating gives CASSQRTSGGSSTDTQYF.

CDR3 sequence reads: CASSLGQGAYGYTF. DNA of the CDR3: TGTGCCAGCAGCTTGGGTCAGGGCGCTTATGGCTACACCTTC. This rearrangement joins TRBV5-6 to TRBJ1-2, with TRBD1 as a possible D gene (5 bases). The CDR3 is 14 amino acids. With 0 bases removed from V and 5 bases from J, the gap between germline ends came to 11 bases. Per germline, CDR1 SGHDT and CDR2 YYEEEE. The full variable domain, with the rest looked up from reference TRBV5-6 and TRBJ1-2, is DAGVTQSPTHLIKTRGQQVTLRCSPKSGHDTVSWYQQALGQGPQFIFQYYEEEERQRGNFPDRFSGHQFPNYSSELNVNALLLGDSALYLCASSLGQGAYGYTFGSGTRLTVV.

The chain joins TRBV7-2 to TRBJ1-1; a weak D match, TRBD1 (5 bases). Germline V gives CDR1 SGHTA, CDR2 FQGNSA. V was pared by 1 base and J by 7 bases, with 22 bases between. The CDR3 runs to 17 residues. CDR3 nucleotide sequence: TGTGCCAGCAGCTTAGGAGTGGGGGGTTCGTCGGTTCGTGAAGCTTTCTTT. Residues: CASSLGVGGSSVREAFF.

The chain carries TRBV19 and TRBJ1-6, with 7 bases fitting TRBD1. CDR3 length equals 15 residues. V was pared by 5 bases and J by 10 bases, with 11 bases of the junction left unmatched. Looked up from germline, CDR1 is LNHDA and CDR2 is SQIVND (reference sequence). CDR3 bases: TGTGCCAGTAGTCCGTCCGACAGGGTCAGATCACCCCTCCACTTT. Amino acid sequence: CASSPSDRVRSPLHF.

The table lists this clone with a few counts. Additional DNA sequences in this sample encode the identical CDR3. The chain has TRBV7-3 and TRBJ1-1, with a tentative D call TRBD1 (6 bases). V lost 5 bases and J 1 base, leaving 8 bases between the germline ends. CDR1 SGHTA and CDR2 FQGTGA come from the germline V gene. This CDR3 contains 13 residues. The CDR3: CASSPTGNTEAFF. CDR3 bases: TGTGCCAGCAGCCCGACAGGGAACACTGAAGCTTTCTTT.

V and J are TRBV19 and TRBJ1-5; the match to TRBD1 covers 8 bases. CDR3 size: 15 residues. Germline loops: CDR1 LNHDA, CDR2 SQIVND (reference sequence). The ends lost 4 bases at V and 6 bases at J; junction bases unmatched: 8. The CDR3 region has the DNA TGTGCCAGTAGTAAAACAGGGGGGTTGGGTCAGCCCCAGCATTTT. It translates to CASSKTGGLGQPQHF.

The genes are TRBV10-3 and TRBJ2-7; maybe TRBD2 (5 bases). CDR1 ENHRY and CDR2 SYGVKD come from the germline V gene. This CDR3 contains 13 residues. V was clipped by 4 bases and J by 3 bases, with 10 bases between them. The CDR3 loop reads CAISARDYYEQYF. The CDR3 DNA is TGTGCCATCAGTGCCCGGGATTACTACGAGCAGTACTTC.

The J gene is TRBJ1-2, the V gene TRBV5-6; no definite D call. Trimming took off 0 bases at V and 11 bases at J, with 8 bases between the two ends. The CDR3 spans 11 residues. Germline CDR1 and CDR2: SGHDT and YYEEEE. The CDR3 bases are TGTGCCAGCAGCTTGGGGCCGGGGTACACCTTC. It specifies CASSLGPGYTF. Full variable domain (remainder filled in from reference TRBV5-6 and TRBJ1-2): DAGVTQSPTHLIKTRGQQVTLRCSPKSGHDTVSWYQQALGQGPQFIFQYYEEEERQRGNFPDRFSGHQFPNYSSELNVNALLLGDSALYLCASSLGPGYTFGSGTRLTVV.

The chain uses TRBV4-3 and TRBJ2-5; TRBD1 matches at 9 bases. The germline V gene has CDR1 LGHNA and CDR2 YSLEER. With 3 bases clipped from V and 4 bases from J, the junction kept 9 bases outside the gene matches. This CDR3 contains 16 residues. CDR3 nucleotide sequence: TGCGCCAGCAGCCAGATACAGGGGGCACCCGGAGAGACCCAGTACTTC. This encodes CASSQIQGAPGETQYF.

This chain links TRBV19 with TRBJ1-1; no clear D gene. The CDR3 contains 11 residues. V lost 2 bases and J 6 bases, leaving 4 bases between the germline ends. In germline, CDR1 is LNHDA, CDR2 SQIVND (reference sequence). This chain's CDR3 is CASSISAEAFF. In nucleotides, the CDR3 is TGTGCCAGTAGTATATCAGCTGAAGCTTTCTTT.

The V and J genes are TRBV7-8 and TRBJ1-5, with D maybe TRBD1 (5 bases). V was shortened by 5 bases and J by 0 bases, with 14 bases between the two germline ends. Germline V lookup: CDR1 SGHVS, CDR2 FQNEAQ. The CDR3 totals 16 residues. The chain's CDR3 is CASSAEGLYSNQPQHF. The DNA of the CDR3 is TGTGCCAGCAGCGCCGAGGGACTCTATAGCAATCAGCCCCAGCATTTT.

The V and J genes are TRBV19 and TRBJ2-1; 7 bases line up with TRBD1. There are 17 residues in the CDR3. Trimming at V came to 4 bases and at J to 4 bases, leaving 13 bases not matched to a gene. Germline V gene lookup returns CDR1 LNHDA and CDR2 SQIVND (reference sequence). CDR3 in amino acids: CASSTSRQGKNYNEQFF. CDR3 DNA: TGTGCCAGTAGTACCTCGAGACAGGGAAAGAATTACAATGAGCAGTTCTTC.

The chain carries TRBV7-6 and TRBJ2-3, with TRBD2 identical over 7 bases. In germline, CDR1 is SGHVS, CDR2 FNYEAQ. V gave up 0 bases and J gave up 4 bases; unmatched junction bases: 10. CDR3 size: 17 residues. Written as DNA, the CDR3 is TGTGCCAGCAGCTTAGCTTGGCGGGAGTCTCTCCCAGATACGCAGTATTTT. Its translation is CASSLAWRESLPDTQYF.

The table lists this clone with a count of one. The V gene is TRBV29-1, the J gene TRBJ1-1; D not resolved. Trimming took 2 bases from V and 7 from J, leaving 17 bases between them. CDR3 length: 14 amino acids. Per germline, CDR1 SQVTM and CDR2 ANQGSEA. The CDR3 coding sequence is TGCAGCGTTGAAAACGTAAAGGGTCGGGGTGAAGCTTTCTTT. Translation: CSVENVKGRGEAFF.

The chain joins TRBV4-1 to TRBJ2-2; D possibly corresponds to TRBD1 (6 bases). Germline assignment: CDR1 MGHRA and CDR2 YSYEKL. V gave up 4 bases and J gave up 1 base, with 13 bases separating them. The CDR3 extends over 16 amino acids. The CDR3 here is CASSLGAQRNTGELFF. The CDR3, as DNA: TGCGCCAGCAGCCTGGGGGCGCAGCGGAACACCGGGGAGCTGTTTTTT.

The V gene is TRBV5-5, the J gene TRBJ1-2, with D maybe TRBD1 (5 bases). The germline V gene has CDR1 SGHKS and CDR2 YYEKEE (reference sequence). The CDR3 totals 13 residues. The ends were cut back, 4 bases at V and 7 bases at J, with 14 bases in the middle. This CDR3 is CASSLAGGFGYTF. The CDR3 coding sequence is TGTGCCAGCAGCCTAGCGGGGGGGTTTGGCTACACCTTC.

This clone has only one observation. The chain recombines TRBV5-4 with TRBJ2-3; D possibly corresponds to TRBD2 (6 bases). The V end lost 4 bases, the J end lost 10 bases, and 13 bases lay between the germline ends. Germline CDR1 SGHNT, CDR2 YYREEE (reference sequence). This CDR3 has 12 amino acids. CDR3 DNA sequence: TGTGCCAGCAGCCTGAGAGGGGAGGCGCAGTATTTT. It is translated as CASSLRGEAQYF.

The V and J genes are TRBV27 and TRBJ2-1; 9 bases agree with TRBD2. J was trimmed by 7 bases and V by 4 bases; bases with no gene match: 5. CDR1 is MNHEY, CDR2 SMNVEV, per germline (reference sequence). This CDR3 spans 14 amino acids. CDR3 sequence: CASSYSGRRNEQFF. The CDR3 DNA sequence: TGTGCCAGCAGTTACAGCGGGAGGCGGAATGAGCAGTTCTTC.

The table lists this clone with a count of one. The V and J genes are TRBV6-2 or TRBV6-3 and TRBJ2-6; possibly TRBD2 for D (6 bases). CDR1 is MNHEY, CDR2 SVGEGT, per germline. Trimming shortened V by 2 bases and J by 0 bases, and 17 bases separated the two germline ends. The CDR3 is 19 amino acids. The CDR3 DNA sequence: TGTGCCAGCAGTTACAAGCCGGGGACTGACTTCTCTGGGGCCAACGTCCTGACTTTC. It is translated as CASSYKPGTDFSGANVLTF.

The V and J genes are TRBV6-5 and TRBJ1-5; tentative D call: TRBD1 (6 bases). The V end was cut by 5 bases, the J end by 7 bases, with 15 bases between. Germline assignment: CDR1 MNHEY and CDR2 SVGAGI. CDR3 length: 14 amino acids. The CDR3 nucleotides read TGTGCCAGCAGTCCCCGGACAGTTTTCCAGCCCCAGCATTTT. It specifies CASSPRTVFQPQHF.

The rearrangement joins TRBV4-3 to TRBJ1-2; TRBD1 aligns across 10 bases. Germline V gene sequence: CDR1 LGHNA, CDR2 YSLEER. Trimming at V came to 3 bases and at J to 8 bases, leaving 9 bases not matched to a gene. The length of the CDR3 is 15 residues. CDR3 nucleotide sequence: TGCGCCAGCAGCCAGGTGACAGGGGGCAGGGACGGCTACACCTTC. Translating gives CASSQVTGGRDGYTF.

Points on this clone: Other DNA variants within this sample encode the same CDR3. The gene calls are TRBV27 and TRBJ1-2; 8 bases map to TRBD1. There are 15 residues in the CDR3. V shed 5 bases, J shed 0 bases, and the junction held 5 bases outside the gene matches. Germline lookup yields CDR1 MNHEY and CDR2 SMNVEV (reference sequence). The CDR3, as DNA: TGTGCCAGCAGTATCCGGACAGGGACTAACTATGGCTACACCTTC. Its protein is CASSIRTGTNYGYTF.

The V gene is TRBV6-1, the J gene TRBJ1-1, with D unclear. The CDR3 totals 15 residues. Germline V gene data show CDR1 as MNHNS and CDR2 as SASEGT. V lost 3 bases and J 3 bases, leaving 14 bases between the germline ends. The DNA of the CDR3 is TGTGCCAGCAGTGAGGGTGCGGGGTTCGACACTGAAGCTTTCTTT. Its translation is CASSEGAGFDTEAFF.

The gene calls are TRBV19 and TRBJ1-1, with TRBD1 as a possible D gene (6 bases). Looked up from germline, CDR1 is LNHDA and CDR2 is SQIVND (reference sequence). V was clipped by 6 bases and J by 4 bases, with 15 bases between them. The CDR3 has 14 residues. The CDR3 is CASSGIQGPTEAFF. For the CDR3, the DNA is TGTGCCAGTAGCGGCATTCAGGGGCCCACTGAAGCTTTCTTT.

The CDR3 loop is CASSLDSRQKNTGELFF. Written as DNA, the CDR3 is TGTGCCAGCAGCTTAGACTCCAGACAGAAGAACACCGGGGAGCTGTTTTTT. This rearrangement joins TRBV7-8 to TRBJ2-2; perhaps TRBD1 as D (5 bases). Per the germline V gene, CDR1 is SGHVS and CDR2 is FQNEAQ. V lost 1 base, J lost 1 base, and 13 bases lay in between. The CDR3 length is 17 residues.

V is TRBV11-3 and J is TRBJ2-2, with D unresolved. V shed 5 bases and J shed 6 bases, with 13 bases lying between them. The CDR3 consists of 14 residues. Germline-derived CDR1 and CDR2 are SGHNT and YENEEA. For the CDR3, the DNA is TGTGCCAGCAGCCCCCGTGGGCTCCCCGGGGAGCTGTTTTTT. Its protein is CASSPRGLPGELFF.

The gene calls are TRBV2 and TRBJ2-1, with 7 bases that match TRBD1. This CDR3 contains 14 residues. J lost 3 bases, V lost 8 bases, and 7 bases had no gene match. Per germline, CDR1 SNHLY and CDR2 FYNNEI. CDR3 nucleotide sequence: TGTGCCAGCCCCGACAGGGTCCTCTACAATGAGCAGTTCTTC. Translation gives CASPDRVLYNEQFF.

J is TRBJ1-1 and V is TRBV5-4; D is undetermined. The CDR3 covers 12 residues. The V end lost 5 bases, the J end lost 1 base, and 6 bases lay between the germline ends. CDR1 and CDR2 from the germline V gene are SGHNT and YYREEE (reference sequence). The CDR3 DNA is TGTGCCAGCAGGGGGAGGAACACTGAAGCTTTCTTT. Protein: CASRGRNTEAFF.